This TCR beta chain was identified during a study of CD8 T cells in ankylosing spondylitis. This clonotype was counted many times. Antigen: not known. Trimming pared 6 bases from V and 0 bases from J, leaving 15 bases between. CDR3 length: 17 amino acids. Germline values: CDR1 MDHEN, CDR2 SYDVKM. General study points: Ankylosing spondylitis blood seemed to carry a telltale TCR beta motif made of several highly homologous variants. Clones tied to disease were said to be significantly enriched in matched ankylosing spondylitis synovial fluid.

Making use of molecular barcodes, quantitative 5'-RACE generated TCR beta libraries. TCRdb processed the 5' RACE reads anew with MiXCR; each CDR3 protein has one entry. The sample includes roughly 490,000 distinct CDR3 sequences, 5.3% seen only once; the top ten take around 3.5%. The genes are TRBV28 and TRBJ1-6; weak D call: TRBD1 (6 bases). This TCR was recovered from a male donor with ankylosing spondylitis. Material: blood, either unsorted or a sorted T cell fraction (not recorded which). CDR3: CASSGTGSGSYNSPLHF. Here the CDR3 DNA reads TGTGCCAGCAGCGGAACAGGGTCCGGCTCCTATAATTCACCCCTCCACTTT. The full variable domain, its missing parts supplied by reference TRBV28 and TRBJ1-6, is DVKVTQSSRYLVKRTGEKVFLECVQDMDHENMFWYRQDPGLGLRLIYFSYDVKMKEKGDIPEGYSVSREKKERFSLILESASTNQTSMYLCASSGTGSGSYNSPLHFGNGTRLTVT.